This entry features one T cell receptor (beta chain) sequence. What it recognizes is unknown. Compared with germline, one end of the junction differs, possibly owing to a read error. These data originate in a study of blood T cells in healthy people across ages. Study-wide results and caveats: TCR beta diversity was tightly associated with the proportion of naive T cells.

This CDR3 has 15 amino acids. Through a sample-barcoded 5' primer and a J-beta primer mix, a second PCR was run for roughly 7 to 11 cycles. TCRdb fed the 5' RACE reads into MiXCR, producing one record per CDR3 protein. The data contain 850,000 to 950,000 distinct CDR3 sequences, under 30% of them singletons. The chain joins TRBV12-3 or TRBV12-4 to TRBJ2-3; D perhaps matches TRBD2 (7 bases). The source material was blood. The receptor was derived from a woman of 80 years or more in good health. The DNA for the CDR3 is TGTGCCAGCAGTTTGATGAGGGGGGGGGCAGATGCGCAGTATTTT. This translates into CASSLMRGGADAQYF.